The clone carrying this T cell receptor (beta chain) was counted only a few times. No antigen is known for it. These data belong to a study of CD8 T cells in ankylosing spondylitis. Study-wide results and limits: What appeared characteristic of ankylosing spondylitis blood was a TCR beta motif of fewer than ten highly homologous variants.

TCRdb passed the 5' RACE reads through MiXCR, listing each CDR3 protein once. The sample lists 200,000 to 250,000 distinct CDR3 sequences, 18% occurring once. Germline V gene lookup returns CDR1 LNHNV and CDR2 YYDKDF (reference sequence). The CDR3 is 19 amino acids. Trimming cost V 0 bases and J 2 bases, with 22 bases left between them. Sample: blood, either unsorted or a sorted T cell fraction (not recorded which). This clonotype was sampled from a male donor with ankylosing spondylitis. The chain couples TRBV15 to TRBJ2-5; TRBD2 is a possible D gene (6 bases). CDR3 DNA sequence: TGTGCCACCAGCAGAGAGGGAGTTGTGGGGGGAGACGATCAAGAGACCCAGTACTTC. It is translated as CATSREGVVGGDDQETQYF. The whole variable domain, remainder taken from reference TRBV15 and TRBJ2-5, is DAMVIQNPRYQVTQFGKPVTLSCSQTLNHNVMYWYQQKSSQAPKLLFHYYDKDFNNEADTPDNFQSRRPNTSFCFLDIRSPGLGDTAMYLCATSREGVVGGDDQETQYFGPGTRLLVL.